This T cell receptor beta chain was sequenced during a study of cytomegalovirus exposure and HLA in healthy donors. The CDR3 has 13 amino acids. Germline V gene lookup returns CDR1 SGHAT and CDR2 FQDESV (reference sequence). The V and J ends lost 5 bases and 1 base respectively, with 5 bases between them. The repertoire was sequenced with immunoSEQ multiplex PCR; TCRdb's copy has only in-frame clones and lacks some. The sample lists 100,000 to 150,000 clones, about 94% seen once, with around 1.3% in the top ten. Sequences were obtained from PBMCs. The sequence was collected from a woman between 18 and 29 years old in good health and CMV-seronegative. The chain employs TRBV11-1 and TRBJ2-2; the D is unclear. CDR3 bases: TGTGCCAGCAGCGGGCAGAACACCGGGGAGCTGTTTTTT. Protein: CASSGQNTGELFF. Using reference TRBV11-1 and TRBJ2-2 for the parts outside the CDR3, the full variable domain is EAEVAQSPRYKITEKSQAVAFWCDPISGHATLYWYRQILGQGPELLVQFQDESVVDDSQLPKDRFSAERLKGVDSTLKIQPAELGDSAMYLCASSGQNTGELFFGEGSRLTVL.